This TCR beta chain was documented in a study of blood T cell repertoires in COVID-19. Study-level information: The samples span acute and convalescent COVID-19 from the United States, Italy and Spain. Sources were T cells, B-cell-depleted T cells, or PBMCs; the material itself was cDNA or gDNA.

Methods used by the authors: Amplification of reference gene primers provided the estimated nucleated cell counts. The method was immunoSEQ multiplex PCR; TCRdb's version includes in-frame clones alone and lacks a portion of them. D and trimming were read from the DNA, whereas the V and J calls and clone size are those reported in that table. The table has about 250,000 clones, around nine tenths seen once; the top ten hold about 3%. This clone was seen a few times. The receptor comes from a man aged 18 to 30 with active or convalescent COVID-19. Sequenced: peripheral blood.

CDR3 DNA sequence: TGTGCCAGCAGCATCACGGGGACAGTCAATCAGCCCCAGCATTTT. It codes for CASSITGTVNQPQHF. The chain uses TRBV6-5 and TRBJ1-5; the match to TRBD1 covers 7 bases. The CDR3 totals 15 residues. Germline-derived CDR1 and CDR2 are MNHEY and SVGAGI. The junction had 8 bases not matched to a gene; V was cut back by 6 bases and J by 3 bases.